This TCR beta chain derives from a study of cytotoxic CD8 clonotypes in ibrutinib-treated CLL. As for the study in general: Partial responders about 24, complete 2; around twelve progressed and some 14 stayed in remission by median around 68 months. Study-wide findings and caveats: Treatment left the uncommon public clonotypes either contracted or stable in frequency. Starting clonality was above that of age-matched healthy donors and tracked circulating CD8+ T-cell counts.

As to this clone: What it binds is unknown.

TCRdb keeps only in-frame clones here, not all; method: immunoSEQ multiplex PCR. This table holds some 92,000 clones, around 77% found once. The CDR3 spans 15 residues. Germline lookup yields CDR1 SGHTA and CDR2 FQGNSA. Trimming pared 3 bases from V and 6 bases from J, leaving 15 bases between. This specimen was PBMCs, taken after 24 months of ibrutinib treatment. This clonotype was obtained from a human donor with chronic lymphocytic leukemia. This chain links TRBV7-2 with TRBJ1-5; maybe TRBD1 (5 bases). The CDR3 DNA is TGTGCCAGCAGCTTCGGGTTCCAGGGTGGTCAGCCCCAGCATTTT. It codes for CASSFGFQGGQPQHF.